This T cell receptor beta chain stems from a study of blood T cell repertoires in COVID-19. Germline V gene data show CDR1 as SGHTA and CDR2 as FQGNSA. Germline trimming cut 6 bases from V and 5 bases from J; bases unmatched to any gene: 5. This CDR3 spans 14 amino acids. Generated by immunoSEQ multiplex PCR, the TCRdb table keeps only in-frame clones and is missing some. The data hold roughly 75,000 clones, with over 80% observed a single time. The TCR was taken from a man aged 50 or older with COVID-19, enrolled during active disease. The material sequenced was peripheral blood. The J gene is TRBJ2-1, the V gene TRBV7-2, with TRBD2 matching 9 bases. CDR3 amino acids: CASRAGTSHNEQFF. CDR3 coding DNA: TGTGCCAGCAGGGCCGGGACTAGCCACAATGAGCAGTTCTTC.